This is a list of T cell receptor beta chains from one sample in a study of cytomegalovirus exposure and HLA in healthy donors. Sequenced by immunoSEQ multiplex PCR; TCRdb stores in-frame clones only, minus some. Found here are 100,000 to 120,000 clones, approximately 96% of them singletons; the top ten hold 0.67%. Sequenced: PBMCs. The receptors shown here come from a woman younger than 30 in good health and CMV-seronegative. CDR3s include the opening cysteine and the closing phenylalanine or tryptophan. The D gene is left open where the match is weak. Clone size is stated in some rows and not others, as once, few, many or a class when expanded.

j_call clone_size d_call v_call cdr3_aa cdr3_nt
TRBJ1-2 . TRBD1 TRBV5-1 CASSLELGDSLGYGYTF TGCGCCAGCAGCTTGGAATTAGGGGACAGCCTTGGCTATGGCTACACCTTC
TRBJ2-7 . . TRBV21-1 CASSPSPQYF TGTGCCAGCAGCCCCTCCCCGCAGTACTTC
TRBJ1-1 . . TRBV7-9 CASSLAQRTEAFF TGTGCCAGCAGCTTAGCTCAGCGGACTGAAGCTTTCTTT
TRBJ2-7 . . TRBV28 CASSYTGNWIDEQYF TGTGCCAGCAGTTACACGGGGAATTGGATCGACGAGCAGTACTTC
TRBJ1-1 once . TRBV6-5 CASSALGGSEAFF TGTGCCAGCAGCGCTCTTGGGGGGTCTGAAGCTTTCTTT
TRBJ1-1 . . TRBV5-1 CASSLVGPGQGNTEAFF TGCGCCAGCAGCTTGGTCGGCCCCGGGCAGGGGAACACTGAAGCTTTCTTT
TRBJ1-2 . . TRBV21-1 CASSKMGQGGIYGYTF TGTGCCAGCAGCAAAATGGGACAGGGGGGTATCTATGGCTACACCTTC
TRBJ2-1 . . TRBV4-1 CASSSAGSSYNEQFF TGCGCCAGCAGCTCCGCGGGGAGCTCCTACAATGAGCAGTTCTTC
TRBJ2-5 . TRBD1 TRBV20-1 CSASKGATQYF TGCAGTGCTAGCAAGGGGGCGACCCAGTACTTC
TRBJ1-2 . . TRBV9 CASSVGLDGTNYGYTF TGTGCCAGCAGCGTAGGACTAGACGGGACTAACTATGGCTACACCTTC
TRBJ1-4 . . TRBV7-2 CASSRTRATNEKLFF TGTGCCAGCAGCCGGACACGCGCAACTAATGAAAAACTGTTTTTT
TRBJ1-1 . . TRBV2 CASIYERTEAFF TGTGCCAGCATCTACGAACGGACTGAAGCTTTCTTT
TRBJ2-4 . . TRBV15 CATSRDWRVEENIQYF TGTGCCACCAGCAGAGATTGGAGGGTTGAGGAAAACATTCAGTACTTC
TRBJ2-7 few TRBD1 TRBV11-2 CASSLSRDRPYEQYF TGTGCCAGCAGCTTATCCCGGGACAGACCCTACGAGCAGTACTTC
TRBJ2-7 . TRBD1 TRBV7-2 CASGLYSGTAYEQYF TGTGCCAGCGGCCTATACTCGGGGACAGCCTACGAGCAGTACTTC
TRBJ1-5 . . TRBV2 CASSDSTVSNQPQHF TGTGCCAGCAGCGACTCGACAGTTAGCAATCAGCCCCAGCATTTT
TRBJ2-5 . . TRBV7-2 CASSWYNTEETQYF TGTGCCAGCAGCTGGTATAATACAGAAGAGACCCAGTACTTC
TRBJ1-6 . . TRBV30 CAWGAGAYSYNSPLHF TGTGCCTGGGGGGCGGGGGCGTACTCCTATAATTCACCCCTCCACTTT
TRBJ2-5 . . TRBV7-7 CASSPRGSQETQYF TGTGCTAGCAGCCCCCGAGGGAGCCAAGAGACCCAGTACTTC
TRBJ1-1 . TRBD1 TRBV4-1 CASTSILRGPTEAFF TGCGCCAGCACCTCTATCTTGAGGGGGCCCACTGAAGCTTTCTTT
TRBJ1-1 . . TRBV27 CASSREGRGTEAFF TGTGCCAGCAGTCGAGAGGGGCGGGGCACTGAAGCTTTCTTT
TRBJ2-1 . TRBD2 TRBV6-1 CASRGLAGGVNEQFF TGTGCCAGCAGGGGACTAGCGGGGGGCGTCAATGAGCAGTTCTTC
TRBJ2-3 . TRBD2 TRBV19 CASSTGRGVTDTQYF TGTGCCAGTAGTACTGGACGGGGGGTCACAGATACGCAGTATTTT
TRBJ2-3 . TRBD1 TRBV9 CASSVEGDRALQKQYF TGTGCCAGCAGCGTAGAAGGAGACAGGGCCCTTCAGAAGCAGTATTTT
TRBJ2-1 . . TRBV7-9 CASSLVLVGNEQFF TGTGCCAGCAGCTTAGTACTGGTCGGCAATGAGCAGTTCTTC
TRBJ2-7 . . TRBV6-5 CASSSTGEQYF TGTGCCAGCAGTTCAACGGGAGAGCAGTACTTC
TRBJ1-5 . . TRBV27 CASSLQGRGQPQHF TGTGCCAGCAGCCTACAGGGAAGAGGTCAGCCCCAGCATTTT
TRBJ2-5 . . TRBV9 CASSVRQAQETQYF TGTGCCAGCAGCGTCCGACAGGCCCAAGAGACCCAGTACTTC
TRBJ1-3 . . TRBV6-5 CASSYTRQTNTIYF TGTGCCAGCAGTTATACGAGGCAGACGAACACCATATATTTT
TRBJ1-4 . TRBD1 TRBV15 CATSEGGATNEKLFF TGTGCCACCAGCGAAGGGGGCGCGACTAATGAAAAACTGTTTTTT
TRBJ2-1 . . TRBV27 CASSSTGTPLGEQFF TGTGCCAGCAGTTCGACCGGGACTCCCCTTGGTGAGCAGTTCTTC